These T cell receptor beta chains were read from a single sample in a study of blood T cell repertoires in COVID-19. This table comes from immunoSEQ multiplex PCR, and its TCRdb copy is limited to in-frame clones, with some not included. This table holds around 97,000 clones, around four fifths found once. The sequenced material came from peripheral blood. The receptor source for this set is a man in his 70s with acute or convalescent COVID-19. The CDR3 runs from the conserved cysteine through the conserved F or W. The order of the fields is J gene, D gene, clone size, V gene, CDR3 protein, CDR3 DNA. The D gene is left open where the match is weak. The listing skips clone size in some rows; elsewhere it reads once, few, many or a size class.

J gene: TRBJ2-3; D gene: TRBD2; clone size: -; V gene: TRBV9; CDR3 protein: CASSVGSGLSTDTQYF; CDR3 DNA: TGTGCCAGCAGCGTAGGTAGCGGGCTTAGCACAGATACGCAGTATTTT
J gene: TRBJ2-2; D gene: -; clone size: -; V gene: TRBV6-5; CDR3 protein: CASSYERNTGELFF; CDR3 DNA: TGTGCCAGCAGTTACGAGCGGAACACCGGGGAGCTGTTTTTT
J gene: TRBJ1-2; D gene: -; clone size: -; V gene: TRBV6-5; CDR3 protein: CASSYRQTPYGYTF; CDR3 DNA: TGTGCCAGCAGTTACCGACAGACGCCTTATGGCTACACCTTC
J gene: TRBJ2-1; D gene: TRBD1; clone size: -; V gene: TRBV14; CDR3 protein: CASSQDRGRYNEQFF; CDR3 DNA: TGTGCCAGCAGCCAGGACAGGGGGCGTTACAATGAGCAGTTCTTC
J gene: TRBJ2-5; D gene: -; clone size: -; V gene: TRBV5-1; CDR3 protein: CASSLASGVQTQYF; CDR3 DNA: TGCGCCAGCAGCTTGGCCTCGGGTGTGCAGACCCAGTACTTC
J gene: TRBJ1-1; D gene: TRBD1; clone size: -; V gene: TRBV6-6; CDR3 protein: CASSMRTGGTEAFF; CDR3 DNA: TGTGCCAGCAGTATGAGGACAGGGGGCACTGAAGCTTTCTTT
J gene: TRBJ1-2; D gene: TRBD1; clone size: -; V gene: TRBV7-8; CDR3 protein: CASSPGTGNGYTF; CDR3 DNA: TGTGCCAGCAGCCCGGGGACAGGGAATGGCTACACCTTC
J gene: TRBJ2-7; D gene: TRBD1; clone size: -; V gene: TRBV7-8; CDR3 protein: CASSLSTGYEQYF; CDR3 DNA: TGTGCCAGCAGCTTATCGACAGGGTACGAGCAGTACTTC
J gene: TRBJ1-5; D gene: -; clone size: once; V gene: TRBV6-5; CDR3 protein: CASSYTGTPNQPQHF; CDR3 DNA: TGTGCCAGCAGTTACACGGGGACACCCAATCAGCCCCAGCATTTT
J gene: TRBJ1-4; D gene: -; clone size: -; V gene: TRBV11-2; CDR3 protein: CASSPTGAEGKLFF; CDR3 DNA: TGTGCCAGCAGCCCTACTGGAGCCGAGGGAAAACTGTTTTTT
J gene: TRBJ2-1; D gene: -; clone size: few; V gene: TRBV25-1; CDR3 protein: CASSESSYNEQFF; CDR3 DNA: TGTGCCAGCAGTGAGAGCTCCTACAATGAGCAGTTCTTC
J gene: TRBJ2-2; D gene: TRBD1; clone size: -; V gene: TRBV7-9; CDR3 protein: CASSLSKIEGASTGELFF; CDR3 DNA: TGTGCCAGCAGCTTATCGAAGATCGAGGGGGCGAGCACCGGGGAGCTGTTTTTT
J gene: TRBJ2-7; D gene: TRBD2; clone size: -; V gene: TRBV5-1; CDR3 protein: CASSFSGTSSYEQYF; CDR3 DNA: TGCGCCAGCAGCTTTAGCGGGACAAGCTCCTACGAGCAGTACTTC
J gene: TRBJ1-4; D gene: -; clone size: -; V gene: TRBV10-3; CDR3 protein: CAISEVPGMGEKLFF; CDR3 DNA: TGTGCCATCAGTGAGGTGCCAGGGATGGGTGAAAAACTGTTTTTT
J gene: TRBJ1-2; D gene: -; clone size: many; V gene: TRBV11-2; CDR3 protein: CASSPNRISNGGVGYTF; CDR3 DNA: TGTGCCAGCAGTCCTAACCGGATCAGTAACGGTGGAGTTGGCTACACCTTC
J gene: TRBJ2-2; D gene: -; clone size: -; V gene: TRBV4-1; CDR3 protein: CASSQDQRLVTGELFF; CDR3 DNA: TGCGCCAGCAGCCAAGATCAGCGGTTAGTGACCGGGGAGCTGTTTTTT
J gene: TRBJ1-1; D gene: TRBD1; clone size: -; V gene: TRBV11-1; CDR3 protein: CASSAHRGFMNTEAFF; CDR3 DNA: TGTGCCAGCAGCGCCCACAGGGGGTTCATGAACACTGAAGCTTTCTTT
J gene: TRBJ1-4; D gene: -; clone size: -; V gene: TRBV19; CDR3 protein: CASSPRGDDEKLFF; CDR3 DNA: TGTGCCAGTAGTCCCAGGGGAGATGATGAAAAACTGTTTTTT
J gene: TRBJ1-2; D gene: TRBD1; clone size: -; V gene: TRBV5-1; CDR3 protein: CASSSRIQGGGGYTF; CDR3 DNA: TGCGCCAGCAGCTCGCGAATACAGGGGGGAGGAGGCTACACCTTC
J gene: TRBJ1-2; D gene: -; clone size: -; V gene: TRBV3-1/TRBV3-2; CDR3 protein: CASSQGISGYTF; CDR3 DNA: TGTGCCAGCAGCCAAGGTATTTCGGGCTACACCTTC
J gene: TRBJ2-3; D gene: TRBD2; clone size: -; V gene: TRBV28; CDR3 protein: CASSLGTMRNTQYF; CDR3 DNA: TGTGCCAGCAGTTTGGGGACTATGCGAAATACGCAGTATTTT
J gene: TRBJ2-2; D gene: -; clone size: -; V gene: TRBV4-2; CDR3 protein: CASSQEGISGELFF; CDR3 DNA: TGTGCCAGCAGCCAGGAGGGGATCTCCGGGGAGCTGTTTTTT